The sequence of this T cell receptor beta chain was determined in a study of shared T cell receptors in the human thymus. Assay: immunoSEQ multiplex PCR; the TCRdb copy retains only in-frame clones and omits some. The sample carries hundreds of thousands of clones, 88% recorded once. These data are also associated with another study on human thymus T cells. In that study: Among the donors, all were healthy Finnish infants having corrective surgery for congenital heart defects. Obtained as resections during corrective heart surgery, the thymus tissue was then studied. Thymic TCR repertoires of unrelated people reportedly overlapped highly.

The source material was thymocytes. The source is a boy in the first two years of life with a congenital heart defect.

Written as DNA, the CDR3 is TGCGCCAGCAGCCACCGATACCCACTAATTGAGGCGAGAGAGACCCAGTACTTC. Translated, it gives CASSHRYPLIEARETQYF. This chain links TRBV4-3 with TRBJ2-5; D not certain. This CDR3 is 18 amino acids long. Germline CDR1 and CDR2: LGHNA and YSLEER. V dropped 3 bases and J dropped 4 bases, with 24 bases sitting between them.